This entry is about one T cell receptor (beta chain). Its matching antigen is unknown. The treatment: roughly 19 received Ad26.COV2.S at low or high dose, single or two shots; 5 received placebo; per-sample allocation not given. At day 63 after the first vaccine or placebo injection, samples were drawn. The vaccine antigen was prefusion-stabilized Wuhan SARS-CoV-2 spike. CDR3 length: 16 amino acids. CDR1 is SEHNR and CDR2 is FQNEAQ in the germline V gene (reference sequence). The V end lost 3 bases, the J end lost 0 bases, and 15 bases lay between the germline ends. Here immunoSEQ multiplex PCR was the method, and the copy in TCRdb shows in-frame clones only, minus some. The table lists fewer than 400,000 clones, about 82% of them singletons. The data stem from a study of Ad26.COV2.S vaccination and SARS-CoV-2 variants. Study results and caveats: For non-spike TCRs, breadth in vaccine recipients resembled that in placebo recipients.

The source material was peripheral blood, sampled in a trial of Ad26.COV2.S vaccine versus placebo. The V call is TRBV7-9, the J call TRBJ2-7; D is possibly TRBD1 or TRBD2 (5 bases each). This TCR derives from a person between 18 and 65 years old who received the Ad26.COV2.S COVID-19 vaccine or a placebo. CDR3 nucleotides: TGTGCCAGCAGCTTGACCGGGACGGCAAGCTCCTACGAGCAGTACTTC. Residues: CASSLTGTASSYEQYF.